The 29 T cell receptor beta chains below all came from one sample that was sequenced in a study of T cell changes during pregnancy in multiple sclerosis. The method was immunoSEQ multiplex PCR; TCRdb's version includes in-frame clones alone and lacks a portion of them. This table holds roughly 100,000 clones, 92% found once. The source was peripheral blood, collected after pregnancy. The receptors here all came from a female donor with multiple sclerosis, enrolled in a pregnancy study.

This clone has only one observation. This rearrangement joins TRBV6-4 to TRBJ2-6; the D gene is possibly TRBD1 (5 bases). The CDR3 extends over 15 amino acids. Germline loops: CDR1 MRHNA, CDR2 SNTAGT. V gave up 4 bases and J gave up 1 base, with 8 bases separating them. CDR3 amino acids: CASSVSGSGANVLTF. The CDR3 DNA is TGTGCCAGCAGTGTGTCAGGGTCTGGGGCCAACGTCCTGACTTTC.

The chain carries TRBV21-1 and TRBJ2-2; the D call of TRBD2 is as the table states it, not checked on the DNA. TRBV21-1 is a listed pseudogene. The CDR3 loop spans 13 amino acids. CDR3: CASSIYITGELFF. The CDR3 DNA is TGTGCCAGCAGCATTTATATCACCGGGGAGCTGTTTTTT.

CDR3 residues: CSVVLLGGNTEAFF. The CDR3 region has the DNA TGCAGCGTTGTTCTCCTGGGGGGGAACACTGAAGCTTTCTTT. The chain is built from TRBV29-1 and TRBJ1-1; D is possibly TRBD1 (5 bases). Germline V lookup: CDR1 SQVTM, CDR2 ANQGSEA. The CDR3 spans 14 residues. V was cut by 4 bases and J by 1 base, with 13 bases left in between.

The J gene is TRBJ2-3, the V gene TRBV11-2; D is perhaps TRBD2 (6 bases). Trimming removed 6 bases at V and 0 bases at J, with 13 bases between. The CDR3 totals 15 residues. CDR1 SGHAT and CDR2 FQNNGV come from the germline V gene. CDR3 sequence reads: CASSPTSSSTDTQYF. The CDR3 DNA reads TGTGCCAGCAGTCCGACTAGTTCTAGCACAGATACGCAGTATTTT.

This chain joins TRBV2 and TRBJ1-1; D possibly corresponds to TRBD1 (6 bases). V lost 7 bases and J 0 bases, leaving 15 bases between the germline ends. This CDR3 has 15 amino acids. The germline V gene has CDR1 SNHLY and CDR2 FYNNEI. The CDR3, as DNA: TGTGCCAGCATGGGGGGGCGAGGGATGAACACTGAAGCTTTCTTT. Its protein is CASMGGRGMNTEAFF.

The chain recombines TRBV5-1 with TRBJ1-2, with D perhaps TRBD1 (6 bases). From germline, CDR1 is SGHRS and CDR2 YFSETQ. The CDR3 length is 15 residues. Trimming stripped 4 bases from V and 3 bases from J, with 16 bases between. The CDR3 DNA reads TGCGCCAGCAGCGCCACCGGGACACTCTACTATGGCTACACCTTC. Translating it yields CASSATGTLYYGYTF.

This chain links TRBV13 with TRBJ1-2, with D hard to call. The CDR3 is 13 residues long. CDR1 is PRHDT and CDR2 is FYEKMQ in the germline V gene (reference sequence). The V and J ends lost 5 bases and 7 bases respectively, with 14 bases between them. CDR3 residues: CASSALQQFGYTF. DNA for the CDR3: TGTGCCAGCAGCGCGCTCCAACAGTTTGGCTACACCTTC.

The V gene is TRBV29-1, the J gene TRBJ2-1; 9 bases agree with TRBD1. Germline trimming cut 0 bases from V and 0 bases from J; bases unmatched to any gene: 12. The CDR3 spans 19 residues. Looked up from germline, CDR1 is SQVTM and CDR2 is ANQGSEA. CDR3 nucleotides: TGCAGCGTTGAAGACGCGGGACAGGGTGAACTTAGCTCCTACAATGAGCAGTTCTTC. Its protein is CSVEDAGQGELSSYNEQFF.

This sequence joins TRBV7-9 and TRBJ1-1; TRBD1 matches at 11 bases. The ends lost 4 bases at V and 7 bases at J; junction bases unmatched: 5. Looked up from germline, CDR1 is SEHNR and CDR2 is FQNEAQ (reference sequence). The CDR3 covers 14 residues. The CDR3 DNA reads as TGTGCCAGCAGCTCCCGGGACAGGGGGTATGAAGCTTTCTTT. Its protein product is CASSSRDRGYEAFF.

The chain has TRBV11-3 and TRBJ1-1; TRBD1 matches at 7 bases. This CDR3 has 15 residues. Germline CDR1 is SGHNT and CDR2 is YENEEA. With 0 bases clipped from V and 10 bases from J, the junction kept 11 bases outside the gene matches. CDR3: CASSLDRGRDSPAFF. CDR3 nucleotides: TGTGCCAGCAGCTTAGATCGAGGACGGGACAGCCCAGCTTTCTTT.

The chain has TRBV7-6 and TRBJ1-1, with unresolved D. V dropped 0 bases and J dropped 7 bases, with 18 bases sitting between them. The CDR3 runs 16 residues. From germline, CDR1 is SGHVS and CDR2 FNYEAQ. The CDR3 spells CASSLAAGSIGGEAFF. The DNA of the CDR3 is TGTGCCAGCAGCTTAGCTGCCGGGTCCATAGGCGGTGAAGCTTTCTTT.

In nucleotides, the CDR3 is TGTGCCAGCAGCTTGGGGGGACAGGGGGGCTCTGGGGCCAACGTCCTGACTTTC. Its protein product is CASSLGGQGGSGANVLTF. The rearrangement links TRBV5-4 to TRBJ2-6, with 11 bases fitting TRBD1. Germline V gene sequence: CDR1 SGHNT, CDR2 YYREEE (reference sequence). Trimming cost V 0 bases and J 0 bases; bases outside gene matches: 2. The CDR3 is 18 amino acids.

The J gene is TRBJ2-2, the V gene TRBV7-9; no clear D gene. The CDR3 loop spans 14 amino acids. The germline CDR1 and CDR2 sequences are SEHNR and FQNEAQ (reference sequence). V was cut by 1 base and J by 4 bases, with 7 bases left in between. The CDR3 reads CASSLEQSTGELFF. The CDR3 nucleotides are TGTGCCAGCAGCTTAGAACAGTCCACCGGGGAGCTGTTTTTT.

The V gene is TRBV28, the J gene TRBJ2-7; 11 positions match TRBD1. The junction had 9 bases not matched to a gene; V was cut back by 8 bases and J by 3 bases. The CDR3 sequence is 15 residues long. CDR1 is MDHEN, CDR2 SYDVKM, per germline. The CDR3 is CASRTRDRGFYEQYF. CDR3 DNA: TGTGCCAGCCGGACCCGGGACAGGGGGTTCTACGAGCAGTACTTC.

The chain combines TRBV10-3 with TRBJ2-3; 10 positions agree with TRBD2. CDR1 and CDR2 (germline): ENHRY, SYGVKD. The trim removed 9 bases at V and 5 bases at J, leaving 5 bases unmatched. The length of the CDR3 is 13 residues. This chain's CDR3 is CAIERGGQDTQYF. CDR3 nucleotide sequence: TGTGCCATTGAGCGGGGGGGCCAAGATACGCAGTATTTT.

V and J are TRBV15 and TRBJ1-1; 7 bases line up with TRBD1. The V and J ends lost 7 bases and 7 bases, in that order; junction bases with no gene match: 3. CDR3 length: 11 amino acids. Germline loops: CDR1 LNHNV, CDR2 YYDKDF (reference sequence). CDR3: CATINRGEAFF. In DNA, the CDR3 is TGTGCCACCATTAACAGGGGTGAAGCTTTCTTT. The full variable domain, its missing parts supplied by reference TRBV15 and TRBJ1-1, is DAMVIQNPRYQVTQFGKPVTLSCSQTLNHNVMYWYQQKSSQAPKLLFHYYDKDFNNEADTPDNFQSRRPNTSFCFLDIRSPGLGDTAMYLCATINRGEAFFGQGTRLTVV.

The chain recombines TRBV6-6 with TRBJ2-1; 9 bases fit TRBD2. The trim removed 6 bases at V and 5 bases at J, leaving 11 bases unmatched. The CDR3 spans 16 residues. Germline CDR1 MNHNY, CDR2 SVGAGI (reference sequence). CDR3 sequence (DNA): TGTGCCAGCAGCCGCTCGAAAAGCGGGGGGAACAATGAGCAGTTCTTC. Protein: CASSRSKSGGNNEQFF.

The V call is TRBV2, the J call TRBJ1-1, with 8 nucleotides matching TRBD1. CDR1 and CDR2 (germline): SNHLY, FYNNEI. The CDR3 consists of 14 residues. With 5 bases clipped from V and 0 bases from J, the junction kept 2 bases outside the gene matches. The CDR3 sequence: CASSRQGMNTEAFF. CDR3 in DNA: TGTGCCAGCAGTAGACAGGGGATGAACACTGAAGCTTTCTTT.

V and J are TRBV7-8 and TRBJ2-5; 11 nucleotides match TRBD2. CDR1 SGHVS and CDR2 FQNEAQ come from the germline V gene. The CDR3 extends over 19 amino acids. The V segment lost 5 bases and the J segment 5 bases; nucleotides outside the gene matches: 19. The CDR3 reads CASSPPRTSGRVGGETQYF. DNA of the CDR3: TGTGCCAGCAGCCCACCTCGAACTAGCGGGAGAGTTGGTGGGGAGACCCAGTACTTC. Full variable domain (rest looked up from reference TRBV7-8 and TRBJ2-5): GAGVSQSPRYKVAKRGQDVALRCDPISGHVSLFWYQQALGQGPEFLTYFQNEAQLDKSGLPSDRFFAERPEGSVSTLKIQRTQQEDSAVYLCASSPPRTSGRVGGETQYFGPGTRLLVL.

V gene TRBV27 combines with J gene TRBJ2-2; tentatively, D is TRBD2 (5 bases). This CDR3 is 15 amino acids long. V lost 8 bases and J 2 bases, leaving 15 bases between the germline ends. Germline CDR1 and CDR2: MNHEY and SMNVEV (reference sequence). The chain's CDR3 is CASSSRAGNTGELFF. CDR3 nucleotides: TGTGCCAGCTCCTCACGGGCGGGCAACACCGGGGAGCTGTTTTTT.

The chain has TRBV21-1 and TRBJ1-2; the table's D call TRBD1 went unverified against the DNA. TRBV21-1 is a pseudogene. CDR3 length: 18 amino acids. For the CDR3, the DNA is TGTGCCAGCAGAGGTGGAGGGACAGGGAGGGTTAGTCCTTATGGCTACACCTTC. Amino acids: CASRGGGTGRVSPYGYTF.

This chain links TRBV6-1 with TRBJ1-6; possible D gene TRBD1, 5 bases. Germline V lookup: CDR1 MNHNS, CDR2 SASEGT. V lost 0 bases to trimming and J lost 3 bases, with 12 bases between them. The CDR3 is made up of 17 amino acids. This chain's CDR3 is CASSEAWTNVYNSPLHF. The CDR3 DNA sequence: TGTGCCAGCAGTGAAGCTTGGACAAACGTCTATAATTCACCCCTCCACTTT.

This chain links TRBV27 with TRBJ2-3; TRBD2 agrees at 10 bases. The CDR3 runs 15 residues. Germline V gives CDR1 MNHEY, CDR2 SMNVEV (reference sequence). J lost 5 bases, V lost 3 bases, and 5 bases had no gene match. CDR3 in DNA: TGTGCCAGCAGTTTCCTAGCGGGAGCGGTAGATACGCAGTATTTT. Residues: CASSFLAGAVDTQYF.

This sequence joins TRBV4-2 and TRBJ1-1; D perhaps matches TRBD1 (5 bases). The CDR3 is 15 residues long. Between the trimmed V and J ends, which lost 4 bases and 3 bases, there was a span of 15 bases. Germline CDR1 LGHNA, CDR2 YNFKEQ. Written as DNA, the CDR3 is TGTGCCAGCAGCCCCTTGGGGGGTGCGGACACTGAAGCTTTCTTT. Protein sequence: CASSPLGGADTEAFF.

V gene TRBV6-5 combines with J gene TRBJ1-2; a weak D match, TRBD1 (6 bases). The CDR3 extends over 13 amino acids. V dropped 4 bases and J dropped 8 bases, with 14 bases sitting between them. Germline lookup yields CDR1 MNHEY and CDR2 SVGAGI. The CDR3 spells CASSSRTVRGYTF. The CDR3 nucleotides read TGTGCCAGCAGTTCACGGACAGTGCGGGGCTACACCTTC.

The gene calls are TRBV4-2 and TRBJ2-2; TRBD1 matches at 9 bases. CDR3 length: 17 amino acids. J gave up 1 base and V 2 bases, and 5 bases lay outside the gene matches. Looked up from germline, CDR1 is LGHNA and CDR2 is YNFKEQ. The CDR3 nucleotides read TGTGCCAGCAGCCAAACTTCGGACAGGGGGAACACCGGGGAGCTGTTTTTT. Translating gives CASSQTSDRGNTGELFF.

V and J are TRBV27 and TRBJ2-2; D might be TRBD1 (5 bases). Deletions cut 0 bases from V and 3 bases from J, with 11 bases between. CDR3 length: 16 amino acids. Germline V gives CDR1 MNHEY, CDR2 SMNVEV (reference sequence). Here the CDR3 reads CASSLSTGGDTGELFF. The CDR3 bases are TGTGCCAGCAGTTTATCTACAGGTGGAGACACCGGGGAGCTGTTTTTT.

The V gene is TRBV5-1, the J gene TRBJ1-2; D may be TRBD1 (5 bases). V was shortened by 4 bases and J by 6 bases, with 19 bases between the two germline ends. Germline V gene lookup returns CDR1 SGHRS and CDR2 YFSETQ. The CDR3 sequence is 15 residues long. The CDR3 sequence is CASSDTGTSADGYTF. Written as DNA, the CDR3 is TGCGCCAGCAGCGACACCGGGACTTCTGCGGATGGCTACACCTTC.

V and J are TRBV28 and TRBJ2-7; possible D gene TRBD2, 6 bases. The CDR3 runs 17 residues. The V end was cut by 8 bases, the J end by 7 bases, with 30 bases between. The V gene's germline CDR1 is MDHEN and CDR2 SYDVKM. Here the CDR3 reads CASEDPSSGRRGGEQYF. The CDR3 DNA sequence: TGTGCCAGCGAAGATCCGTCCTCGGGGAGGCGGGGTGGAGAGCAGTACTTC.